This is a list of T cell receptor beta chains from one sample in a study of blood T cell repertoires in COVID-19. TCRdb's table, derived via immunoSEQ multiplex PCR, lists solely in-frame clones and lacks some. Among 300,000 to 350,000 clones listed, about 86% were seen once. The specimen sequenced was peripheral blood. These receptors came from a man between 25 and 39 years old with active or convalescent COVID-19. Each CDR3 is given with its conserved first and last residue. A D gene is named only where the DNA matches it firmly. A row's size may be missing; if present it is once, few, many or a size class.

v_call	d_call	j_call	clone_size	cdr3_nt	cdr3_aa
TRBV28	NA	TRBJ2-3	NA	TGTGCCAGCACCCTGGGAGGTACGCAGTATTTT	CASTLGGTQYF
TRBV4-3	NA	TRBJ1-1	NA	TGCGCCAGCAGCCAAGCCGGTGAAGCTTTCTTT	CASSQAGEAFF
TRBV7-9	NA	TRBJ1-5	few	TGTGCCAGCAGCTTGGGGGGTCTCAATCAGCCCCAGCATTTT	CASSLGGLNQPQHF
TRBV6-5	NA	TRBJ1-5	NA	TGTGCCAGCAGTAAGACAGGAGATCAGCCCCAGCATTTT	CASSKTGDQPQHF
TRBV28	TRBD1	TRBJ2-1	NA	TGTGCCAGCAGTTTAGAGGGGGCGGTGGAGCAGTTCTTC	CASSLEGAVEQFF
TRBV28	NA	TRBJ2-2	NA	TGTGCCAGACGAGGTTCCCCGGGGCTGTTTTTT	CARRGSPGLFF
TRBV5-1	TRBD1	TRBJ2-1	NA	TGCGCCAGCAGCGGACAGGGGGAGATCGAGCAGTTCTTC	CASSGQGEIEQFF
TRBV6-2/TRBV6-3	TRBD1	TRBJ1-2	NA	TGTGCCAGCAGTTTTACAGGGGGCTCCTATGGCTACACCTTC	CASSFTGGSYGYTF
TRBV7-6	TRBD2	TRBJ2-5	NA	TGTGCCAGCAGCTTAGCGCAGGCTAGCGGAAGCAGAGAGACCCAGTACTTC	CASSLAQASGSRETQYF
TRBV6-1	NA	TRBJ2-7	NA	TGTGCCAGCAGTGAAGTGGAGGCGTTAGCGGTGTACGAGCAGTACTTC	CASSEVEALAVYEQYF
TRBV7-9	NA	TRBJ1-1	few	TGTGCCAGCACCTCAGCCGGGGAACTCACTGAAGCTTTCTTT	CASTSAGELTEAFF
TRBV27	NA	TRBJ1-5	many	TGTGCCAGCAGTCCGTACTCGACAGTAAATCAGCCCCAGCATTTT	CASSPYSTVNQPQHF
TRBV4-3	NA	TRBJ2-1	NA	TGCGCCAGCAGCCAAGACAGGGCTCCCAGACATTACAATGAGCAGTTCTTC	CASSQDRAPRHYNEQFF
TRBV9	TRBD1	TRBJ2-7	NA	TGTGCCAGCAGCGTAGGAGACAGGGGTGACTACGAGCAGTACTTC	CASSVGDRGDYEQYF
TRBV28	NA	TRBJ2-3	many	TGTGCCAAGGATTGGACACCAGCTAGCACAGATACGCAGTATTTT	CAKDWTPASTDTQYF
TRBV3-1/TRBV3-2	NA	TRBJ1-1	NA	TGTGCCAGCAGCCGTCGGTCAGGTCGATTGAACACTGAAGCTTTCTTT	CASSRRSGRLNTEAFF
TRBV18	TRBD1	TRBJ2-5	NA	TGTGCCAGCTCTCCAAGACAGGGGCAAGAGACCCAGTACTTC	CASSPRQGQETQYF
TRBV5-3	TRBD2	TRBJ2-3	NA	TGTGCCAGAAGCCCACAGGGGGCCAGGGTGACTAGCGGGGATACAGATACGCAGTATTTT	CARSPQGARVTSGDTDTQYF
TRBV29-1	TRBD1	TRBJ1-2	NA	TGCAGCGTGGAGGCCCGGACAGGAACGAACTATGGCTACACCTTC	CSVEARTGTNYGYTF
TRBV7-9	NA	TRBJ1-2	NA	TGTGCCAGCAGCTTAGACCGGGACACTGACTATGGCTACACCTTC	CASSLDRDTDYGYTF
TRBV18	NA	TRBJ2-1	NA	TGTGCCAGCTCACCACCTTTCAACTACAATGAGCAGTTCTTC	CASSPPFNYNEQFF
TRBV28	NA	TRBJ2-7	NA	TGTGCCAGCAGGGAATCCCGAGGGATCTACGAGCAGTACTTC	CASRESRGIYEQYF
TRBV7-9	NA	TRBJ2-7	NA	TGTGCCAGCAGCTTCGGACGGGGAGGATACGAGCAGTACTTC	CASSFGRGGYEQYF
TRBV5-1	TRBD1	TRBJ2-2	NA	TGCGCCAGCAGCTTCAAACGGGACAGAGTGGAGGGGGAGCTGTTTTTT	CASSFKRDRVEGELFF
TRBV7-9	NA	TRBJ1-1	NA	TGTGCCAGCAGCCCTAAGTTCACGCGGGGAGCGAACACTGAAGCTTTCTTT	CASSPKFTRGANTEAFF
TRBV30	NA	TRBJ1-1	NA	TGTGCCTGGAGTGTACGGGGGGGCCGGACTGAAGCTTTCTTT	CAWSVRGGRTEAFF
TRBV3-1/TRBV3-2	NA	TRBJ2-1	NA	TGTGCCGCAGTCGGTAGCGGTTACTCCTACAATGAGCAGTTCTTC	CAAVGSGYSYNEQFF
TRBV5-4	NA	TRBJ1-1	NA	TGTGCCAGCAGCGACAGTATACCGGTGACTGAAGCTTTCTTT	CASSDSIPVTEAFF
TRBV5-6	NA	TRBJ1-2	NA	TGTGCCAGCAGACCCGACAGTTCCTACTATGGCTACACCTTC	CASRPDSSYYGYTF
TRBV4-2	TRBD2	TRBJ2-3	once	TGTGCCAGCAGCCAAGATTTCTCCCGCGGGAGGACCACAGATACGCAGTATTTT	CASSQDFSRGRTTDTQYF
TRBV30	NA	TRBJ2-3	few	TGTGCCTGGACAGGGGGCACAGATACGCAGTATTTT	CAWTGGTDTQYF
TRBV7-3	NA	TRBJ2-5	few	TGTGCCAGCAGCTTGGGCAGCCAAGAGACCCAGTACTTC	CASSLGSQETQYF
TRBV23-1	TRBD1	TRBJ1-1	NA	TGCGCCAGCAGTCGCATAGGACAGGAGAACACTGAAGCTTTCTTT	CASSRIGQENTEAFF
TRBV10-3	NA	TRBJ1-1	NA	TGTGCCATCAGTGAGTCAATACAGCTTACACGTTCTGAAGCTTTCTTT	CAISESIQLTRSEAFF
TRBV29-1	NA	TRBJ2-3	NA	TGCAGTGGGGGAGGGGGATCAGATACGCAGTATTTT	CSGGGGSDTQYF
TRBV28	TRBD1	TRBJ1-6	NA	TGTGCCAGCCGGGACAGGGGCGGACATTCACCCCTCCACTTT	CASRDRGGHSPLHF
TRBV14	TRBD2	TRBJ2-2	NA	TGTGCCAGCAGCCAAGATTCGGTGAGGGAGGGAATCACCGGGGAGCTGTTTTTT	CASSQDSVREGITGELFF
TRBV14	NA	TRBJ2-2	NA	TGTGCCAGCAGCATACATGCAGGCCTGGTCACCGGGGAGCTGTTTTTT	CASSIHAGLVTGELFF
TRBV18	NA	TRBJ2-5	NA	TGTGCCAGCTCACCAAGTCAGGGTGGCGTGGCCCAGTACTTC	CASSPSQGGVAQYF
TRBV30	NA	TRBJ1-1	NA	TGTGCCTGGAGTAGTAACCGGTACACTGAAGCTTTCTTT	CAWSSNRYTEAFF
TRBV27	NA	TRBJ1-2	once	TGTGCCAGCAGTTTCGGCGGGGGCAGTCGCTACACCTTC	CASSFGGGSRYTF
TRBV11-3	NA	TRBJ2-1	NA	TGTGCCAGCAGCTGGCTTTACAATGAGCAGTTCTTC	CASSWLYNEQFF
TRBV7-2	NA	TRBJ1-6	NA	TGTGCCAGCAGCTTAGATGCGGGGGAGGGATCACCCCTCCACTTT	CASSLDAGEGSPLHF
TRBV10-3	TRBD2	TRBJ2-1	NA	TGTGCCATCAGTGCCGGGACTAGCGCCTACAATGAGCAGTTCTTC	CAISAGTSAYNEQFF
TRBV11-3	NA	TRBJ2-1	NA	TGTGCCAGCAGCTTCCGGGGCTCCTACAATGAGCAGTTCTTC	CASSFRGSYNEQFF
TRBV7-9	NA	TRBJ2-3	NA	TGTGCCAGCAGCTCAGTCACAGATACGCAGTATTTT	CASSSVTDTQYF
TRBV5-8	TRBD2	TRBJ2-5	NA	TGTGCCAGCAGGACCCCCGGGACTAGCAAAGAGACCCAGTACTTC	CASRTPGTSKETQYF
TRBV24-1	NA	TRBJ2-7	NA	TGTGCCACCAGTGATTCGACCGGGTTAGGCTACGAGCAGTACTTC	CATSDSTGLGYEQYF